A selection of T cell receptor beta chains follows, all from one sample in a study of cytomegalovirus exposure and HLA in healthy donors. Data came from immunoSEQ multiplex PCR; TCRdb stores just in-frame clones and leaves some out. The sample has some 250,000 clones; around 89% are singletons. The material sequenced was PBMCs. These receptor sequences come from a woman aged 18-29 years in good health and CMV-seronegative. Both conserved end residues are trimmed from each CDR3. D genes are given only for firm matches.

>-|TRBJ1-5|TRBV10-2
ASSEEADSNQPQH
>-|TRBJ1-1|TRBV7-2
ASNLDRNTEAF
>TRBD1|TRBJ1-1|TRBV28
ASSDGTGPWDTEAF
>TRBD1|TRBJ1-2|TRBV2
ASRATGGLGYGYT
>-|TRBJ2-2|TRBV6-6
ASTGTGELF
>TRBD1|TRBJ2-7|TRBV27
ASSPGDRAYEQY
>-|TRBJ1-6|TRBV27
ASTPIPTGLGNSPLH
>-|TRBJ2-1|TRBV9
ASSVGRAYNEQF
>TRBD1|TRBJ2-1|TRBV10-1
ASSPGQGNEQF
>TRBD2|TRBJ2-7|TRBV7-2
ASSLTAGGSYEQY
>-|TRBJ1-4|TRBV11-2
ASSLEAVVNEKLF
>TRBD1|TRBJ1-5|TRBV5-8
ASSLTGDQPQH
>TRBD2|TRBJ2-1|TRBV6-1
ASSELGLEGGNEQF